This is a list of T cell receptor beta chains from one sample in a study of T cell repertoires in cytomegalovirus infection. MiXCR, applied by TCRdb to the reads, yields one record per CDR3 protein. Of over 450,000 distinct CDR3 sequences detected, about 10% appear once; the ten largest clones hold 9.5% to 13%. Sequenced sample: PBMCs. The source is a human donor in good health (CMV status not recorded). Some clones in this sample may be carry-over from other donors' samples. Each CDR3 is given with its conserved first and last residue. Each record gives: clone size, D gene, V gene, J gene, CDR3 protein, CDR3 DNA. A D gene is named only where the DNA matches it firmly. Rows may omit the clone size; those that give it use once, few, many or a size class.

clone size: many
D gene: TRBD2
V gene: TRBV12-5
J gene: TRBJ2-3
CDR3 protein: CASASGGSDTQYF
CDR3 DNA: TGTGCTAGCGCTAGCGGGGGTTCAGATACGCAGTATTTT

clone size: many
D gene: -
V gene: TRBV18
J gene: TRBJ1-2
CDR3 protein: CASSPETADTNYGYTF
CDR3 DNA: TGTGCCAGCTCACCAGAGACAGCGGACACTAACTATGGCTACACCTTC

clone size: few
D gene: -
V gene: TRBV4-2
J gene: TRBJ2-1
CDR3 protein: CASSPGVLTYNEQFF
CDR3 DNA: TGTGCCAGCAGCCCGGGGGTCCTAACCTACAATGAGCAGTTCTTC

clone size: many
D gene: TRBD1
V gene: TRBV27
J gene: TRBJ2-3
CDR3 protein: CATFETGSTDTQYF
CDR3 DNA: TGTGCCACCTTCGAGACAGGGTCTACAGATACGCAGTATTTT

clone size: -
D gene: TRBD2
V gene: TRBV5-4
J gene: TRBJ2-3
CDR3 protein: CASSLRGLAGADTQYF
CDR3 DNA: TGTGCCAGCAGCTTGAGAGGTCTAGCGGGAGCAGATACGCAGTATTTT

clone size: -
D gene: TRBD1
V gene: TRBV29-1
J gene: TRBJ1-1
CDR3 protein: CSGRTGGNTEAFF
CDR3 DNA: TGCAGCGGGAGGACAGGGGGGAACACTGAAGCTTTCTTT

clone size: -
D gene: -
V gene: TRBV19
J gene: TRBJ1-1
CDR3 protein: CASSRNGPVEAFF
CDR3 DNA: TGTGCCAGTAGTAGAAACGGCCCGGTTGAAGCTTTCTTT

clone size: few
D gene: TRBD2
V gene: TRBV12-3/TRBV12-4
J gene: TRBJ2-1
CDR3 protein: CASSPLWGGQREKHNEQFF
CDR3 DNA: TGTGCCAGCAGTCCATTATGGGGCGGCCAGCGGGAGAAGCACAATGAGCAGTTCTTC

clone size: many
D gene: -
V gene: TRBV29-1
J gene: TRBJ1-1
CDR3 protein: CSVRAPGEGGTEAFF
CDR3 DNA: TGCAGCGTCCGTGCCCCAGGAGAAGGTGGCACTGAAGCTTTCTTT

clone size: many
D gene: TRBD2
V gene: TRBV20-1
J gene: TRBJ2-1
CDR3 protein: CSAPLAGGRNEQFF
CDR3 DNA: TGCAGTGCTCCCCTAGCGGGGGGGCGGAATGAGCAGTTCTTC

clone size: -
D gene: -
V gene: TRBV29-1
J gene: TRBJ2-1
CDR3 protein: CSVAIDNEQFF
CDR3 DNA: TGCAGCGTTGCGATAGACAATGAGCAGTTCTTC

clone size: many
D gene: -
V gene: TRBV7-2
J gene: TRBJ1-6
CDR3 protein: CASSSTTGSYSPLHF
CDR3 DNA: TGTGCCAGCAGTTCCACCACAGGTTCATATTCACCCCTCCACTTT

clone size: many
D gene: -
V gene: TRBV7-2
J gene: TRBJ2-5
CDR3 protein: CASSSQTASQETQYF
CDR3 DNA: TGTGCCAGCAGCTCTCAGACAGCGAGCCAAGAGACCCAGTACTTC

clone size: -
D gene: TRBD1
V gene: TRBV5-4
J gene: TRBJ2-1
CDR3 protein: CASSLVVDRGNEQFF
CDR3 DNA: TGTGCCAGCAGCTTGGTGGTAGACAGGGGGAATGAGCAGTTCTTC

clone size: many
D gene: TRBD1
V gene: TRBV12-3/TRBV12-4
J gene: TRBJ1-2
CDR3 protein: CASSRSEGASHYGYTF
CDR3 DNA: TGTGCCAGCAGCCGTTCGGAGGGGGCGTCTCACTATGGCTACACCTTC

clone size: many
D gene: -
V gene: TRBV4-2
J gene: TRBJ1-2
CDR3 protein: CASSHSEGTSNYGYTF
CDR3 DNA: TGTGCCAGCAGCCATTCCGAAGGGACGTCTAACTATGGCTACACCTTC

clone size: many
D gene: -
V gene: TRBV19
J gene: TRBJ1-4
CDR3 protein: CASRLGTTGEKLFF
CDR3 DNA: TGTGCCAGTAGACTCGGGACGACCGGTGAAAAACTGTTTTTT